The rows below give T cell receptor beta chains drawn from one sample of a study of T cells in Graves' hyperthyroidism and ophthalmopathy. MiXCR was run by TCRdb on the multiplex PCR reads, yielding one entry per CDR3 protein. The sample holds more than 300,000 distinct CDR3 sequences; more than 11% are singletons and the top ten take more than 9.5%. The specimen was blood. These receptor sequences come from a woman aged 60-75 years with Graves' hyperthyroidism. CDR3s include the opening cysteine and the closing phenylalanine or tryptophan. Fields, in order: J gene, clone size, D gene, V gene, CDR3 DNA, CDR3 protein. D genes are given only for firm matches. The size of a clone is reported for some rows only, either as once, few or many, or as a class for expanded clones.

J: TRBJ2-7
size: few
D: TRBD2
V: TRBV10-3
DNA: TGTGCCATCAGTGAGTCGGGACTAGCGGGAGGGGGCTTATCCGGGTACGAGCAGTACTTC
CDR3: CAISESGLAGGGLSGYEQYF

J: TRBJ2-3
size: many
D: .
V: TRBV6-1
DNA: TGTGCCAGCAGTGAAGACAGGGCAGATACGCAGTATTTT
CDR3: CASSEDRADTQYF

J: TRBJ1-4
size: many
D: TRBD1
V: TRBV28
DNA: TGTGCCAGCAGTACCGGGACAGTGAATGAAAAACTGTTTTTT
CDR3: CASSTGTVNEKLFF

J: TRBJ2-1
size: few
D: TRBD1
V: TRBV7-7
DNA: TGTGCTAGCAGCTCGATGGACAGGAATGAGCAGTTCTTC
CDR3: CASSSMDRNEQFF

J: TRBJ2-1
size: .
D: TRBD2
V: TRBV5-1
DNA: TGCGCCAGCAGCTTGGTTAGCGGGATCAATGAGCAGTTCTTC
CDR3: CASSLVSGINEQFF

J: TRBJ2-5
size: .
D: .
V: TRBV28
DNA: TGTGCCAGCATCCCGGAGAGCCGTAGAGAGACCCAGTACTTC
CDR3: CASIPESRRETQYF

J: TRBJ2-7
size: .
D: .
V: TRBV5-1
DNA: TGCGCCAGCAGCGCCCAAGAAGCGTCGAGCTCCTACGAGCAGTACTTC
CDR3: CASSAQEASSSYEQYF

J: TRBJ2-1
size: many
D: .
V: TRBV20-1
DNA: TGCAGTGCTAGATCACAGAAAGGCAATGAGCAGTTCTTC
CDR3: CSARSQKGNEQFF

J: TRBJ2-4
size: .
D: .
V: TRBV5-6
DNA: TGTGCCAGCGGCGGGGTAGGGGAAAACATTCAGTACTTC
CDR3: CASGGVGENIQYF

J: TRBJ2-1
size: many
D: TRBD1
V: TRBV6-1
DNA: TGTGCCAGCAGTAGAGACAGGGTGGGGAATGAGCAGTTCTTC
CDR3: CASSRDRVGNEQFF

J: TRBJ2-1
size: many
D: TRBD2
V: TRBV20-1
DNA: TGCAGTGCGAAACTAGCGGGAGCTCATAATGAGCAGTTCTTC
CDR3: CSAKLAGAHNEQFF

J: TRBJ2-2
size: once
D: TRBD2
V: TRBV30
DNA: TGTGCCTGGGGGACGGGACTAGACACCGGGGAGCTGTTTTTT
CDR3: CAWGTGLDTGELFF

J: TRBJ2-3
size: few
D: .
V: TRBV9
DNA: TGTGCCAGCAGCCTCGAGCAGGGTAACACAGATACGCAGTATTTT
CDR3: CASSLEQGNTDTQYF

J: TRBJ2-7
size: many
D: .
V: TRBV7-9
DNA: TGTGCCAGCAGCTTAGTCACCTACGAGCAGTACTTC
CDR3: CASSLVTYEQYF

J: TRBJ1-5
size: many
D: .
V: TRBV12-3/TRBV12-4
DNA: TGTGCCAGCAGTTTACGGGGAGTTCAGCCCCAGCATTTT
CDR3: CASSLRGVQPQHF

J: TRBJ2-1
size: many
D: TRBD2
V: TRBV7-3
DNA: TGTGCCAGCAGCTTAGATGGCGGGAGATGGAATGAGCAGTTCTTC
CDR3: CASSLDGGRWNEQFF

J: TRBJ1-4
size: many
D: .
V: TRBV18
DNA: TGTGCCAGCTCACCACCATCCCGGGGGATTGAAAAACTGTTTTTT
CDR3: CASSPPSRGIEKLFF

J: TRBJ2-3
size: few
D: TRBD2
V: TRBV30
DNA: TGTGCCTGGAGCGGTCCCGGGGGGGGCACAGATACGCAGTATTTT
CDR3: CAWSGPGGGTDTQYF

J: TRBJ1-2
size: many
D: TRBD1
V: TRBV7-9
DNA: TGTGCCAACAGCGGAGGGACAGGGGGCTTTCGACGTGGCTACACCTTC
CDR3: CANSGGTGGFRRGYTF

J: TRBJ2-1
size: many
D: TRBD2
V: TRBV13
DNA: TGTGCCAGCAGCGGACCACCAGGCGGGAGCTCCTACAATGAGCAGTTCTTC
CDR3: CASSGPPGGSSYNEQFF

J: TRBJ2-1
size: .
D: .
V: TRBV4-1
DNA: TGCGCCAGCAGCCAAGATAGGTGGGAGGATTCCTACAATGAGCAGTTCTTC
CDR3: CASSQDRWEDSYNEQFF

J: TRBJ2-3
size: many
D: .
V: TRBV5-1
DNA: TGCGCCAGCAGCTCGGGGGCTAGCACAGATACGCAGTATTTT
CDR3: CASSSGASTDTQYF

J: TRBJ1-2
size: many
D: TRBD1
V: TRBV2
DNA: TGTGCCAGCAGTGGGACAGGGGTCGATGGCTACACCTTC
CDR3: CASSGTGVDGYTF

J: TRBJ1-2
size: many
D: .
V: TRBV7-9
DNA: TGTGCCAGCAGCTCCCCCAGAGGAACAGGGAAGGGTTATGGCTACACCTTC
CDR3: CASSSPRGTGKGYGYTF

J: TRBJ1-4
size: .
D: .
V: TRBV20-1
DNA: TGCAGTGCTATTCTGGGCACTAATGAAAAACTGTTTTTT
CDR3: CSAILGTNEKLFF

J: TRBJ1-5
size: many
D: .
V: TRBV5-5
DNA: TGTGCCAGCAGCTTGGTTAGGGAGGTTGGTCAGCCCCAGCATTTT
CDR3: CASSLVREVGQPQHF

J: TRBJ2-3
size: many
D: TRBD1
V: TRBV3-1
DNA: TGTGCCAGCAGCACTTCAGGGGGAGATACGCAGTATTTT
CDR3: CASSTSGGDTQYF

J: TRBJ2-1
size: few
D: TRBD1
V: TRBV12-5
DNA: TGTGCTAGTGACAAAGGACAGGGAGGATCTGAGCAGTTCTTC
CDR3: CASDKGQGGSEQFF

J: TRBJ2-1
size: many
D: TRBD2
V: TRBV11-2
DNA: TGTGCCAGCAGCAGGGCTAGCGGGACTTACAATGAGCAGTTCTTC
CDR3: CASSRASGTYNEQFF

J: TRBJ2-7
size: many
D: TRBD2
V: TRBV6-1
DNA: TGTGCCAGCAGTTATTCCGGGACTAGCGGGCTTTACGAGCAGTACTTC
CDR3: CASSYSGTSGLYEQYF

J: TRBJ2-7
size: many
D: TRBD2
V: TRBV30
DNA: TGTGCCTGGAGTGCGGGAGGGGGGTACGAGCAGTACTTC
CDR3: CAWSAGGGYEQYF

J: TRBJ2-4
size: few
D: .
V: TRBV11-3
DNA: TGTGCCAGCAGCTTAGATCAGAAAAACATTCAGTACTTC
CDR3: CASSLDQKNIQYF

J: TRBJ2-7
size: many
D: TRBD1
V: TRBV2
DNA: TGTGCCAGCAGTGAGGACAGGGAATACGAGCAGTACTTC
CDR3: CASSEDREYEQYF

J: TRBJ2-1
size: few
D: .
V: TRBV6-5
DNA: TGTGCCAGCAGTTACTCGCAGGGGCAGAAGCAGTTCTTC
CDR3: CASSYSQGQKQFF

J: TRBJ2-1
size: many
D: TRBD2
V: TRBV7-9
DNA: TGTGCCAGCAGCCCCAGGGCTAGCGGGAGCCACAATGAGCAGTTCTTC
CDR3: CASSPRASGSHNEQFF

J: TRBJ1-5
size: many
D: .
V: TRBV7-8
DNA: TGTGCCAGCAGCTTAATCAGGGAACGACGGCAGCCCCAGCATTTT
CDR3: CASSLIRERRQPQHF

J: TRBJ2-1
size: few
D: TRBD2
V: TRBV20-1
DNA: TGCAGTGCTAGGGGCGCCGGGACTAGCGAGTACAATGAGCAGTTCTTC
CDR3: CSARGAGTSEYNEQFF

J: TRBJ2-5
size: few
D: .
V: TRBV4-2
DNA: TGTGCCAGCAGCCAAGAGGAAGCATCTCAAGAGACCCAGTACTTC
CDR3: CASSQEEASQETQYF

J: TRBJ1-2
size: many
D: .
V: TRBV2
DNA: TGTGCCAGCAGTGAACAGGGCCAATCTAACTATGGCTACACCTTC
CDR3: CASSEQGQSNYGYTF

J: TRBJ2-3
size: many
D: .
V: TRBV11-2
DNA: TGTGCCAGCAGCTTAGTTACTAGTGCCGTCGGCGATACGCAGTATTTT
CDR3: CASSLVTSAVGDTQYF

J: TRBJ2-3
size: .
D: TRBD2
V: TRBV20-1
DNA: TGCAGTGCTAGAGATCTCAGTTTAGCGGGGGCGTACACAGATACGCAGTATTTT
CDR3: CSARDLSLAGAYTDTQYF

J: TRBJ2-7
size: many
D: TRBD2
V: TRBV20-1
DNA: TGCAGTGCTAATGGCGGGAGGGCCTACGAGCAGTACTTC
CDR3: CSANGGRAYEQYF

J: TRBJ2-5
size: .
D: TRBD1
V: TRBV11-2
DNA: TGTGCCAGCAGCAACCGGGACAGGGGGGAAGAGACCCAGTACTTC
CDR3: CASSNRDRGEETQYF